Following are 4 T cell receptor beta chains from one sample sequenced in a study of T cell repertoires in ileal Crohn's disease. This table comes from immunoSEQ multiplex PCR, and its TCRdb copy is limited to in-frame clones, with some not included. This table has 15,000 or so clones, roughly 87% appearing once. The sequencing sample was made of ileal tissue. The receptors here all came from an adult with Crohn's disease.

The chain links TRBV7-2 to TRBJ2-7; D possibly corresponds to TRBD2 (6 bases). The V end lost 1 base, the J end lost 4 bases, and 17 bases lay between the germline ends. The CDR3 extends over 16 amino acids. Germline CDR1 reads SGHTA; CDR2 reads FQGNSA. The CDR3 DNA sequence: TGTGCCAGCAGCTTAGGGAGGGCCCACTCCGCATACGAGCAGTACTTC. Residues: CASSLGRAHSAYEQYF.

The V and J genes are TRBV15 and TRBJ2-2; 8 bases are a match to TRBD2. The CDR3 has 16 amino acids. CDR1 is LNHNV, CDR2 YYDKDF, per germline (reference sequence). V gave up 2 bases and J gave up 4 bases; unmatched junction bases: 6. The CDR3 here is CATSRPGLGATGELFF. The CDR3 nucleotides read TGTGCCACCAGCAGACCGGGACTAGGAGCCACCGGGGAGCTGTTTTTT.

V is TRBV27 and J is TRBJ2-1; the match to TRBD2 covers 8 bases. The germline CDR1 and CDR2 sequences are MNHEY and SMNVEV (reference sequence). This CDR3 spans 15 amino acids. The junction had 8 bases not matched to a gene; V was cut back by 6 bases and J by 4 bases. The CDR3 loop reads CASSQGTSGYNEQFF. The CDR3 bases are TGTGCCAGCAGCCAAGGCACTAGCGGATACAATGAGCAGTTCTTC.

The J gene is TRBJ2-1, the V gene TRBV7-3, with no clear D. The CDR3 runs 12 residues. Per germline, CDR1 SGHTA and CDR2 FQGTGA. The V and J ends lost 5 bases and 6 bases respectively, with 8 bases between them. Here the CDR3 reads CASSLEGNEQFF. DNA for the CDR3: TGTGCCAGCAGCCTAGAAGGCAATGAGCAGTTCTTC. Supplemented by reference TRBV7-3 and TRBJ2-1, the full variable domain reads GAGVSQTPSNKVTEKGKYVELRCDPISGHTALYWYRQSLGQGPEFLIYFQGTGAADDSGLPNDRFFAVRPEGSVSTLKIQRTERGDSAVYLCASSLEGNEQFFGPGTRLTVL.